This T cell receptor beta chain was retrieved from a study of technical replicates of blood from a few donors (dated by TCRdb to 2015 to 2018). Concerning this clone: It lacks a known antigen. Per-base qualities were not stored, and no clone one base away is much larger.

Library preparation employed the immunoSEQ multiplex PCR assay. Held by TCRdb, this immuneACCESS table contains in-frame sequences only and omits some clones. Under half of the omission traces to an unresolved V gene where checked; the cause of the rest is unknown. This sample has around 84,000 clones in its table, and approximately 97% of those were observed once. The ten largest clones capture more than 0.15% of the sample. CDR1 is given as SGHTA and CDR2 as FQGNSA, both from the germline V gene. Trimming accounts for 5 bases at V and 7 bases at J, while the number of junction bases matched to no gene is 14. The CDR3 spans 16 residues, from the cysteine through the phenylalanine. Here the CDR3 DNA is all that survives: 48 bases in frame from base 1.

This sequence originates from a human donor in good health. The rearrangement combines TRBV7-2 with TRBJ2-1, with 7 central nucleotides matching TRBD2. Sequenced input: T cells isolated from PBMCs. The CDR3 is CASSGPGAGKDNEQFF. The DNA reads as follows: TGTGCCAGCAGCGGACCAGGAGCGGGAAAGGATAATGAGCAGTTCTTC. Full variable domain (CDR3 extended with the reference TRBV7-2 and TRBJ2-1 proteins): GAGVSQSPSNKVTEKGKDVELRCDPISGHTALYWYRQSLGQGLEFLIYFQGNSAPDKSGLPSDRFSAERTGGSVSTLTIQRTQQEDSAVYLCASSGPGAGKDNEQFFGPGTRLTVL.